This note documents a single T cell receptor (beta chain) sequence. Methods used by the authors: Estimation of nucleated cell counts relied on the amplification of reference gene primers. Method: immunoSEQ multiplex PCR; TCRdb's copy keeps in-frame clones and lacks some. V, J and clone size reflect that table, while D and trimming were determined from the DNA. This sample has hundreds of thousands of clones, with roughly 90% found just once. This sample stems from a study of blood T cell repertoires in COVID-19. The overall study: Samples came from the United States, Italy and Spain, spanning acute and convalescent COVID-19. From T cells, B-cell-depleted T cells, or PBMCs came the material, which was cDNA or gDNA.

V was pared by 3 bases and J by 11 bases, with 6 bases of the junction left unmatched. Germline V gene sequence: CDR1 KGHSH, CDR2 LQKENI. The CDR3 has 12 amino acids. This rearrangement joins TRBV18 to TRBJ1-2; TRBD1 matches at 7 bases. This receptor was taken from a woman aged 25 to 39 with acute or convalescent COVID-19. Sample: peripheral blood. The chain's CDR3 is CASSPWTGVYTF. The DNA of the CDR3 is TGTGCCAGCTCACCGTGGACAGGAGTTTACACCTTC.